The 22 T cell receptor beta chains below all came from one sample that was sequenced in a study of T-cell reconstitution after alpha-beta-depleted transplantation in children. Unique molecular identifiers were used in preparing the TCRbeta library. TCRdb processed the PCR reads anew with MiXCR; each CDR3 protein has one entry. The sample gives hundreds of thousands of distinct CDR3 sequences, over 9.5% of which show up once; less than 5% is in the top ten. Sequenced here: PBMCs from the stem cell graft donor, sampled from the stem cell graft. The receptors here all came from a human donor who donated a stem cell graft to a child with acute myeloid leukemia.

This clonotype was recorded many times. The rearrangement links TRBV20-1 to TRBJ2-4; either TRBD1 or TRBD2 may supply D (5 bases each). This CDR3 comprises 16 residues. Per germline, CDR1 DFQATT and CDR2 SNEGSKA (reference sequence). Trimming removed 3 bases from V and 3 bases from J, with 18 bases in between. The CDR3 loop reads CSASEGTATIKNIQYF. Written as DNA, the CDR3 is TGCAGTGCTAGTGAGGGGACCGCAACAATCAAAAACATTCAGTACTTC.

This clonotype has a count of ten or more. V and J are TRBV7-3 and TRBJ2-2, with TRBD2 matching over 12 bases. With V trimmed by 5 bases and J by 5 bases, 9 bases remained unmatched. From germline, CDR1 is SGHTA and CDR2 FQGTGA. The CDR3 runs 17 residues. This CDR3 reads CASSPTRGLAGTGELFF. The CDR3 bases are TGTGCCAGCAGCCCAACAAGGGGACTAGCGGGTACCGGGGAGCTGTTTTTT.

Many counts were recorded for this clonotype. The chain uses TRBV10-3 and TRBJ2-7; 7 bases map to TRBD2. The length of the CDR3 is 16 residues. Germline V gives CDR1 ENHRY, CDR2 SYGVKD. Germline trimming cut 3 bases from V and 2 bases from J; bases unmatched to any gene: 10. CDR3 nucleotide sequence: TGTGCCATCAGTGAACCCCCTAGCGGAAATCCCTACGAGCAGTACTTC. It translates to CAISEPPSGNPYEQYF.

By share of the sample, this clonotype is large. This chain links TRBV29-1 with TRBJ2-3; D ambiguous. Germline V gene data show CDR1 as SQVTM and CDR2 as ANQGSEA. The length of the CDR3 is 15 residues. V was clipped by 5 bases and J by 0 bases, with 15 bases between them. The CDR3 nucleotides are TGCAGCGTTAATTGGGTACAGCCCAGCACAGATACGCAGTATTTT. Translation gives CSVNWVQPSTDTQYF.

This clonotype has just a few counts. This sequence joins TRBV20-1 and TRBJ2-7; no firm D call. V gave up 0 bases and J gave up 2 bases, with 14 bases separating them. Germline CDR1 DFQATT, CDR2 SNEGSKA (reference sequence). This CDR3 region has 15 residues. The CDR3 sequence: CSARDREGGPYEQYF. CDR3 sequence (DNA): TGCAGTGCTAGAGATCGAGAAGGCGGCCCCTACGAGCAGTACTTC.

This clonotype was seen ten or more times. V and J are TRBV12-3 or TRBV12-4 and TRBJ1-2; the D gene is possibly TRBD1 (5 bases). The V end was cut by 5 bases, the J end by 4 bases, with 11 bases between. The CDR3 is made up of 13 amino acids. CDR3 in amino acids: CASSVSGTYGYTF. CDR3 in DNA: TGTGCCAGCAGTGTGTCCGGGACCTATGGCTACACCTTC.

CDR3 in amino acids: CASSKPTVRGGYTF. CDR3 bases: TGTGCCAGCAGTAAGCCCACAGTGAGAGGTGGCTACACCTTC. The chain employs TRBV6-1 and TRBJ1-2, with D uncertain. CDR3 size: 14 residues. Per germline, CDR1 MNHNS and CDR2 SASEGT. Deletions cut 5 bases from V and 7 bases from J, with 17 bases between.

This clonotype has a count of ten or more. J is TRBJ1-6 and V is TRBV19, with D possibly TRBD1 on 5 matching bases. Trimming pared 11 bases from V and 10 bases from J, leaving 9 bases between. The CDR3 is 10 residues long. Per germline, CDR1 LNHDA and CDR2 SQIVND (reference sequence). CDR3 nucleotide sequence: TGTGCCGCGGGGGGGTCACCCCTCCACTTT. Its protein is CAAGGSPLHF.

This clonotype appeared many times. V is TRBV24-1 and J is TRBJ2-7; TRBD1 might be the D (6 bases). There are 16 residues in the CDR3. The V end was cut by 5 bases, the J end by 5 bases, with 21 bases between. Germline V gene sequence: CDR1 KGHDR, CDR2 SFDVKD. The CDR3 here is CATSATFGTGTNEQYF. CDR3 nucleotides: TGTGCCACCAGTGCCACCTTCGGAACAGGGACCAACGAGCAGTACTTC.

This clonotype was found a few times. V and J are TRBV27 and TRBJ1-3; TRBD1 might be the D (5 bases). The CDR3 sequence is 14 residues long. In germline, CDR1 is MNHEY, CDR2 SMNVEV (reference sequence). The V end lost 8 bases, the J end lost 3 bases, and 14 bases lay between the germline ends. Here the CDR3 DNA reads TGTGCCAGCGCTCAAGGGGCCGTTGGAAACACCATATATTTT. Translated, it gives CASAQGAVGNTIYF.

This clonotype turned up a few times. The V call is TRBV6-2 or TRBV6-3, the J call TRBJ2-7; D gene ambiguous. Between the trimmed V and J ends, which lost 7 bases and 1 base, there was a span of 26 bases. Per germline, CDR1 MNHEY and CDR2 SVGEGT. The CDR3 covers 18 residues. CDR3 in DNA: TGTGCCAGCACCGAGACACGGCTTTCAGAAAAAAGGTCCTACGAGCAGTACTTC. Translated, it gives CASTETRLSEKRSYEQYF.

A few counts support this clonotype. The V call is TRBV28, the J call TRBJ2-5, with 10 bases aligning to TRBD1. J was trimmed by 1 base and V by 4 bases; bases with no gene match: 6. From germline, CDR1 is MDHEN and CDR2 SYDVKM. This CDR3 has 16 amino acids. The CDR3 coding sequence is TGTGCCAGCAGTTCCGGGACAGGGGCCCTCCAAGAGACCCAGTACTTC. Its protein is CASSSGTGALQETQYF. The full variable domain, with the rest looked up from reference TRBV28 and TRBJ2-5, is DVKVTQSSRYLVKRTGEKVFLECVQDMDHENMFWYRQDPGLGLRLIYFSYDVKMKEKGDIPEGYSVSREKKERFSLILESASTNQTSMYLCASSSGTGALQETQYFGPGTRLLVL.

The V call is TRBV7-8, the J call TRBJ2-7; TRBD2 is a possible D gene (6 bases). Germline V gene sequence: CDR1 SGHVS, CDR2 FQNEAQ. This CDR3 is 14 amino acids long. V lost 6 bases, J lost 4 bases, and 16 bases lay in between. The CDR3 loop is CASRSTGTPYEQYF. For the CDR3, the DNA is TGTGCCAGCAGATCAACCGGGACTCCATACGAGCAGTACTTC.

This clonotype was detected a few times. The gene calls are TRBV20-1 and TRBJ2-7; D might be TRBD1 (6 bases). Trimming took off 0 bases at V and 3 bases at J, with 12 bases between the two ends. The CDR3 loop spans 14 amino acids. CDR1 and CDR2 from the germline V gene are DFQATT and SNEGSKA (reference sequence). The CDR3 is CSAREPTRGYEQYF. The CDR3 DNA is TGCAGTGCTAGAGAGCCTACCAGGGGCTACGAGCAGTACTTC.

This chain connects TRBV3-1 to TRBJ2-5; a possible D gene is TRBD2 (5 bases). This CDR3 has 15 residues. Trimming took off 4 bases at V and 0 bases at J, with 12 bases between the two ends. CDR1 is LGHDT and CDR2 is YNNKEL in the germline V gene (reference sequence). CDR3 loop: CASSPEAEHQETQYF. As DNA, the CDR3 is TGTGCCAGCAGCCCGGAGGCGGAACACCAAGAGACCCAGTACTTC.

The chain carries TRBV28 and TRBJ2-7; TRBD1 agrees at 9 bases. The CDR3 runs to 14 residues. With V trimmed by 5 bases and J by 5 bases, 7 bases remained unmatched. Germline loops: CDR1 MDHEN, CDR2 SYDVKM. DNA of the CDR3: TGTGCCAGCAGTCCCCGGGACAGGGACCACGAGCAGTACTTC. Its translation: CASSPRDRDHEQYF.

CDR3 sequence: CATSRDSTEQFF. CDR3 in DNA: TGTGCCACCAGCAGAGACTCTACCGAGCAGTTCTTC. The genes are TRBV15 and TRBJ2-1, with D uncertain. V dropped 0 bases and J dropped 10 bases, with 7 bases sitting between them. Germline V gene lookup returns CDR1 LNHNV and CDR2 YYDKDF (reference sequence). There are 12 residues in the CDR3.

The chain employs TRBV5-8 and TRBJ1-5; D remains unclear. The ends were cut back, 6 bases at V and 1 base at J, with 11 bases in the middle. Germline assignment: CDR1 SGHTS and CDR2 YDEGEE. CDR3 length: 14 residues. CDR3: CASNLAGSNQPQHF. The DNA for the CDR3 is TGTGCCAGCAACCTAGCGGGGAGCAATCAGCCCCAGCATTTT.

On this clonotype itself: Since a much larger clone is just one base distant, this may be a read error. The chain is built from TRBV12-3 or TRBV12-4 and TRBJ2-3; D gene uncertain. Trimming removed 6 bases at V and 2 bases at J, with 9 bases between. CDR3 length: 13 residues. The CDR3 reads CASRVRYTDTQYF. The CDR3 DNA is TGTGCCAGCAGGGTCCGATACACAGATACGCAGTATTTT.

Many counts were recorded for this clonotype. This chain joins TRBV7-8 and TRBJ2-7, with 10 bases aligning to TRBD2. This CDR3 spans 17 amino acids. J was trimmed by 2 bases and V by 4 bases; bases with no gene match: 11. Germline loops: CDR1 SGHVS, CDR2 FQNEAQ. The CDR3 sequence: CASSSSGGAGQAYEQYF. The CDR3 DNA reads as TGTGCCAGCAGCTCAAGCGGGGGGGCCGGCCAAGCCTACGAGCAGTACTTC.

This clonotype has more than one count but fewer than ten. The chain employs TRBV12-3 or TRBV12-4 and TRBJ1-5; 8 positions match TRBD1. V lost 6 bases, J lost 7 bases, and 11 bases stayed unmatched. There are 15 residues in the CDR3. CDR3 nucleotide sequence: TGTGCCAGCAGATATGGACAGGGAATGGGACAGCCCCAGCATTTT. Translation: CASRYGQGMGQPQHF.

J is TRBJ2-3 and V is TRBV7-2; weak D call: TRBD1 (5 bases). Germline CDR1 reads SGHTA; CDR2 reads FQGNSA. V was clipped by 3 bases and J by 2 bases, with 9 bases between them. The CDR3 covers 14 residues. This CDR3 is CASSFPGLTDTQYF. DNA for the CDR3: TGTGCCAGCAGCTTTCCAGGGCTCACAGATACGCAGTATTTT.